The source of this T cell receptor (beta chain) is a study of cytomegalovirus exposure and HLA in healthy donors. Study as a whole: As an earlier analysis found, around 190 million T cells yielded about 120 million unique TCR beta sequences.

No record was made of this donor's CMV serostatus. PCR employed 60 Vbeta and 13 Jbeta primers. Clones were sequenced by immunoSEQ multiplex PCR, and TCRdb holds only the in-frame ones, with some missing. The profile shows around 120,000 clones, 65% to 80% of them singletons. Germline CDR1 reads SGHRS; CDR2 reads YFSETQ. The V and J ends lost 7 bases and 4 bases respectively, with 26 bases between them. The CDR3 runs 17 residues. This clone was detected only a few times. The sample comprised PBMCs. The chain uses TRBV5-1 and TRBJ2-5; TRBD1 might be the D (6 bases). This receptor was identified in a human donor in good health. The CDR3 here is CASFREGDGRGRETQYF. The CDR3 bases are TGCGCCAGCTTCCGAGAGGGGGACGGCAGGGGACGAGAGACCCAGTACTTC.